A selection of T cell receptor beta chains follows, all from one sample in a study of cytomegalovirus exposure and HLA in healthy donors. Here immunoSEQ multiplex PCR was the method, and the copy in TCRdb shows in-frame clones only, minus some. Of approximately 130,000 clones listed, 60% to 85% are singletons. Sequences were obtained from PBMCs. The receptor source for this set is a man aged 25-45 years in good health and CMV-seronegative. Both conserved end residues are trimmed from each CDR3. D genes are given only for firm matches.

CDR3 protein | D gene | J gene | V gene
ASSFRGSGGDTQY | NA | TRBJ2-3 | TRBV19
ASSQWVGVPGDTQY | NA | TRBJ2-3 | TRBV4-3
ASSPSQGNTEAF | NA | TRBJ1-1 | TRBV18
ASSLARTGGRAGYT | TRBD1 | TRBJ1-2 | TRBV7-8
ASSETKKPGQF | NA | TRBJ2-1 | TRBV6-1
ASSSVDTVNTEAF | NA | TRBJ1-1 | TRBV28
AWSDTTSGSWNEQF | TRBD2 | TRBJ2-1 | TRBV30
ASSRIPGQGGTDTQY | TRBD1 | TRBJ2-3 | TRBV14
ASSEGTSGTNVLT | TRBD2 | TRBJ2-6 | TRBV5-1
ASSEAGGPYEQY | NA | TRBJ2-7 | TRBV6-1
ASSEGTPNSPLH | NA | TRBJ1-6 | TRBV5-1
ASSPGTEAF | NA | TRBJ1-1 | TRBV28
ASSLSGLQEGGNTIY | NA | TRBJ1-3 | TRBV28
ASNNGQLMNTEAF | NA | TRBJ1-1 | TRBV10-2
ASSSYGASTDTQY | NA | TRBJ2-3 | TRBV9
ASSARDRGLDEQF | TRBD1 | TRBJ2-1 | TRBV6-4
ATCQGNSEAF | NA | TRBJ1-1 | TRBV25-1
ASSQDRTNEKLF | NA | TRBJ1-4 | TRBV4-2
ASSRGGSDGSYGYT | TRBD1 | TRBJ1-2 | TRBV6-6
ASSKSSYEQY | NA | TRBJ2-7 | TRBV5-1